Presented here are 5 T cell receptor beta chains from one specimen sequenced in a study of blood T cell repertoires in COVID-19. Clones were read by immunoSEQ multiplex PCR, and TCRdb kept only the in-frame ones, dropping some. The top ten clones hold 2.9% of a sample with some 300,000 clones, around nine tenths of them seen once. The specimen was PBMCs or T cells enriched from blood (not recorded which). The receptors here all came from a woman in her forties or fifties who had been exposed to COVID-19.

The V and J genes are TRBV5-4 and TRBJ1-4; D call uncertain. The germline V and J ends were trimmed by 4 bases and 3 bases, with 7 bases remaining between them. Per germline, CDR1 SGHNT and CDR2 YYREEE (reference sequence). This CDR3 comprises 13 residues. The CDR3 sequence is CASSIGANEKLFF. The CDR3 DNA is TGTGCCAGCAGCATCGGGGCTAATGAAAAACTGTTTTTT.

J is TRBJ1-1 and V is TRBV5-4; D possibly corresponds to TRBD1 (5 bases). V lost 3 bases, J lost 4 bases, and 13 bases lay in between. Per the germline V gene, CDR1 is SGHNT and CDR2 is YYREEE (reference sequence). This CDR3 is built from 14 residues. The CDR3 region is CASSSGRGVTEAFF. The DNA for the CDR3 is TGTGCCAGCAGCTCGGGACGGGGGGTCACTGAAGCTTTCTTT.

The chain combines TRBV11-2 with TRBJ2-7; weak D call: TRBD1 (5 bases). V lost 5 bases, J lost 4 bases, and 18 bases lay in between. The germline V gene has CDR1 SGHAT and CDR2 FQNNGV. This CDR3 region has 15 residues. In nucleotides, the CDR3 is TGTGCCAGCAGCCCCTCCTTAGGGGCAGGTTACGAGCAGTACTTC. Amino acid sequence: CASSPSLGAGYEQYF.

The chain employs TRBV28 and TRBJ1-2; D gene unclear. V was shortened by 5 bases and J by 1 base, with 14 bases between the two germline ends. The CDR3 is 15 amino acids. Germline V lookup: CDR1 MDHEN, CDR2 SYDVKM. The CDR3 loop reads CASSRLKFYNYGYTF. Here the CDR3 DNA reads TGTGCCAGCAGTCGTCTAAAATTCTATAACTATGGCTACACCTTC.

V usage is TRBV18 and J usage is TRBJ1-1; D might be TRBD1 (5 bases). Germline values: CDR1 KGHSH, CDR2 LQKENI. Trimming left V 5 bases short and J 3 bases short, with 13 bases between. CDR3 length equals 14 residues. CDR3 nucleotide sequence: TGTGCCAGCTCAACCCGACAGCTAGACACTGAAGCTTTCTTT. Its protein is CASSTRQLDTEAFF.